This T cell receptor (beta chain) was captured in a study of technical replicates of blood from several donors (TCRdb year 2017). The CDR3 contains 17 residues, cysteine and phenylalanine counted. Just the 51-base CDR3 DNA is kept, in frame starting at base 1. Sequences SGHAT (CDR1) and FQNNGV (CDR2) are obtained from the germline V gene. V ends up 3 bases short and J 3 bases short, with an unmatched junction base count of 10. The library was built by means of the immunoSEQ multiplex PCR assay. The table was pulled from immuneACCESS by TCRdb, which kept in-frame rearrangements only. Such tables lose some clones; where checked, under half of the loss comes from unresolved V genes, and the rest has no known cause. The sample profile shows around 100,000 clones; roughly 96% of them were found once. 0.34% of the sample is in the top ten clones. Points on this clone: No antigen is known for it. There are no base qualities to consult, and no much larger clone falls within one base.

The clonotype was recovered from a human donor in good health. Sequences were obtained from T cells isolated from PBMCs. The V and J segments used are TRBV11-2 and TRBJ1-1; 10 of the junction bases match TRBD1. The CDR3 region reads CASSFEPGQGRHTEAFF. The nucleotide sequence is TGTGCCAGCAGCTTTGAACCGGGACAGGGGAGGCACACTGAAGCTTTCTTT.